A selection of T cell receptor beta chains follows, all from one sample in a study of Ad26.COV2.S vaccination and SARS-CoV-2 variants. Profiling relied on immunoSEQ multiplex PCR, and the TCRdb table lists in-frame clones only, not all of them. This table holds a few hundred thousand clones, 80% to 90% found once. The sample here was peripheral blood, taken in a trial of Ad26.COV2.S vaccine versus placebo. All receptors derive from a person between 18 and 60 years old who received the Ad26.COV2.S COVID-19 vaccine or a placebo. CDR3s include the opening cysteine and the closing phenylalanine or tryptophan. The D gene is left open where the match is weak. Clone size is not always given. Where it is, it says once, few, many or a class for expanded clones.

size: .
D: TRBD1
V: TRBV3-1/TRBV3-2
J: TRBJ2-5
DNA: TGTGCCAGCAGTTCAACAGGGGTCCAAGAGACCCAGTACTTC
CDR3: CASSSTGVQETQYF

size: .
D: .
V: TRBV5-1
J: TRBJ2-1
DNA: TGCGCCAGCAGCTTGGCCGTAGGGGAGCTTAATGAGCAGTTCTTC
CDR3: CASSLAVGELNEQFF

size: once
D: .
V: TRBV5-4
J: TRBJ2-3
DNA: TGTGCCAGCAGACACGCCGGGACTTCCAAGGGGCAGTATTTT
CDR3: CASRHAGTSKGQYF

size: .
D: .
V: TRBV15
J: TRBJ1-2
DNA: TGTGCCACCAGCAGAGGGGTCGGGGGGGCCTATGGCTACACCTTC
CDR3: CATSRGVGGAYGYTF

size: .
D: .
V: TRBV5-1
J: TRBJ1-1
DNA: TGCGCCAGCAGCTTGCAGGGAGTGGGCACTGAAGCTTTCTTT
CDR3: CASSLQGVGTEAFF

size: .
D: .
V: TRBV19
J: TRBJ1-2
DNA: TGTGCCAGTAGTCCACTCAGGGGTTTAACTAACTATGGCTACACCTTC
CDR3: CASSPLRGLTNYGYTF

size: .
D: TRBD1
V: TRBV6-5
J: TRBJ1-2
DNA: TGTGCCAGCAGTAGACAGGGGGCAAGTTATGGCTACACCTTC
CDR3: CASSRQGASYGYTF

size: .
D: .
V: TRBV2
J: TRBJ1-2
DNA: TGTGCCAGCAACGGATGGGCGAGAGGGTCCTATGGCTACACCTTC
CDR3: CASNGWARGSYGYTF

size: .
D: .
V: TRBV9
J: TRBJ1-1
DNA: TGTGCCAGCAGCGTAGGGAGTAGTAGCACTGAAGCTTTCTTT
CDR3: CASSVGSSSTEAFF

size: once
D: TRBD1
V: TRBV19
J: TRBJ1-5
DNA: TGTGCCAGTAGTATGGTTTGGCAGGGGGCGAGACAGCCCCAGCATTTT
CDR3: CASSMVWQGARQPQHF

size: .
D: .
V: TRBV21-1
J: TRBJ2-6
DNA: TGTGCCAGCAGCCCACGTGTTCCGGGACAGGACCGCTCTGGGGCCAACGTCCTGACTTTC
CDR3: CASSPRVPGQDRSGANVLTF

size: .
D: .
V: TRBV24-1
J: TRBJ1-5
DNA: TGTGCCACCAGCAACCCAAAACTCAATCAGCCCCAGCATTTT
CDR3: CATSNPKLNQPQHF

size: .
D: TRBD1
V: TRBV3-1/TRBV3-2
J: TRBJ2-1
DNA: TGTGCCAGCAGCCGACAGGGACAGGGATCCTACAATGAGCAGTTCTTC
CDR3: CASSRQGQGSYNEQFF

size: .
D: .
V: TRBV7-3
J: TRBJ2-3
DNA: TGTGCCAGCAGCTTCTCAGGGGACCATCGAGGGCAGTATTTT
CDR3: CASSFSGDHRGQYF